The present T cell receptor (beta chain) was sequenced within a study of blood T cell repertoires in COVID-19. At the level of the study: There were acute and convalescent COVID-19 samples, and they came from the United States, Italy and Spain.

The data were produced by immunoSEQ multiplex PCR, yet TCRdb's version contains in-frame clones alone and is incomplete. The sample yields hundreds of thousands of clones, 85% seen once. The CDR3 has 14 amino acids. Trimming took 5 bases from V and 4 from J, leaving 15 bases between them. Germline values: CDR1 MNHEY, CDR2 SMNVEV (reference sequence). Input material: peripheral blood. This TCR was recovered from a human donor in a cohort sampled during active COVID-19. This chain links TRBV27 with TRBJ2-7; tentative D call: TRBD2 (6 bases). The CDR3 loop reads CASSPMGLPYEQYF. The CDR3 region has the DNA TGTGCCAGCAGTCCTATGGGACTTCCGTACGAGCAGTACTTC.